This T cell receptor (beta chain) was observed in a study of blood T cell repertoires in COVID-19. Study at large: Sample material is recorded as cDNA or gDNA derived from T cells, B-cell-depleted T cells, or PBMCs.

This clone has a single count. Trimming pared 0 bases from V and 2 bases from J, leaving 17 bases between. Germline V lookup: CDR1 SGHRS, CDR2 YFSETQ. The CDR3 runs 17 residues. How the authors handled the data: Amplification of reference gene primers was used by the study to estimate nucleated cell counts. The protocol was immunoSEQ multiplex PCR, while the TCRdb copy is restricted to in-frame clones and leaves out a portion. Clone size and the V and J calls come from that table; the DNA yielded D and trimming. The data contain about 140,000 clones, 75% to 85% of them singletons. Sequencing used peripheral blood. The receptor was derived from an elderly woman with active or convalescent COVID-19. The rearrangement links TRBV5-1 to TRBJ1-1, with D possibly being TRBD1 (5 bases). The DNA for the CDR3 is TGCGCCAGCAGCTTGGCCGCGACAGCGGGGAGAAACACTGAAGCTTTCTTT. It codes for CASSLAATAGRNTEAFF.